Detailed here is one T cell receptor (beta chain). Random hexamers were used to reverse transcribe an amount of 0.5 to 1 ug RNA. TCRdb called the immunoSEQ multiplex PCR reads again in MiXCR, with one record for every CDR3 protein. This sample carries roughly 110,000 distinct CDR3 sequences, approximately 94% of them seen once, and the ten largest clones take over 0.4%. The CDR3 is 14 amino acids. Germline assignment: CDR1 SGHAT and CDR2 FQNNGV. V lost 8 bases to trimming and J lost 3 bases, with 15 bases between them. The data were obtained in a study of CD8 T cells in Susac syndrome. The V and J genes are TRBV11-2 and TRBJ2-3; possible D gene TRBD1, 6 bases. The sequence was obtained from a human donor with Susac syndrome. Sequenced: CD8+ T cells from PBMCs. In DNA form, the CDR3 reads TGTGCCAGCTACGCCGGGCAGGGGACAGATACGCAGTATTTT. Translated: CASYAGQGTDTQYF. Variable domain in full (rest from reference TRBV11-2 and TRBJ2-3): EAGVAQSPRYKIIEKRQSVAFWCNPISGHATLYWYQQILGQGPKLLIQFQNNGVVDDSQLPKDRFSAERLKGVDSTLKIQPAKLEDSAVYLCASYAGQGTDTQYFGPGTRLTVL.